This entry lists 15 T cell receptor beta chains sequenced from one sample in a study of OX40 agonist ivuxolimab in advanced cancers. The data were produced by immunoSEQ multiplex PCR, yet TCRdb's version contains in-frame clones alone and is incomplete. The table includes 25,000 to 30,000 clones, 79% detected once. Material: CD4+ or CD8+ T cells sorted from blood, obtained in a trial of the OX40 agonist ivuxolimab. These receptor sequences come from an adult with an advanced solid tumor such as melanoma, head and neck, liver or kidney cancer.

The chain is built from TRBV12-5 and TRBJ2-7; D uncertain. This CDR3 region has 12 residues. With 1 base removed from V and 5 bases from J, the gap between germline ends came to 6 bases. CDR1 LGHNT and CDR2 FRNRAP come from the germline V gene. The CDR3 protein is CASGLGGNEQYF. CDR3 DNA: TGTGCTAGTGGTTTGGGGGGTAACGAGCAGTACTTC. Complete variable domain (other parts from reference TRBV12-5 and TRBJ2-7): DARVTQTPRHKVTEMGQEVTMRCQPILGHNTVFWYRQTMMQGLELLAYFRNRAPLDDSGMPKDRFSAEMPDATLATLKIQPSEPRDSAVYFCASGLGGNEQYFGPGTRLTVT.

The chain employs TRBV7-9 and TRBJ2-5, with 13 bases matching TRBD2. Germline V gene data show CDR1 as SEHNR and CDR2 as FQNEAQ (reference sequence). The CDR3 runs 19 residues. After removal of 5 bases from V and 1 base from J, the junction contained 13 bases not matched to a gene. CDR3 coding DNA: TGTGCCAGCAGCGGTCTCACTAGCGGGAGGGCCTCATTCCAAGAGACCCAGTACTTC. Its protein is CASSGLTSGRASFQETQYF.

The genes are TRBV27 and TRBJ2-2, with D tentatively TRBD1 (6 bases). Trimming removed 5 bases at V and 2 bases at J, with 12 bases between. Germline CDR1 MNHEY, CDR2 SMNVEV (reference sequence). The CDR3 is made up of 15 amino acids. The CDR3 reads CASSTGQKNTGELFF. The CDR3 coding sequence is TGTGCCAGCAGTACCGGACAGAAAAACACCGGGGAGCTGTTTTTT.

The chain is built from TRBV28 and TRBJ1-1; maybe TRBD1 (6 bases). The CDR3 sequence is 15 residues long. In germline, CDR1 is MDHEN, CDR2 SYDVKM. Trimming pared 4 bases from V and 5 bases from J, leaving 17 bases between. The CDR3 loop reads CASSSKWGAPTEAFF. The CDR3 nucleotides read TGTGCCAGCAGTTCCAAATGGGGGGCGCCGACTGAAGCTTTCTTT.

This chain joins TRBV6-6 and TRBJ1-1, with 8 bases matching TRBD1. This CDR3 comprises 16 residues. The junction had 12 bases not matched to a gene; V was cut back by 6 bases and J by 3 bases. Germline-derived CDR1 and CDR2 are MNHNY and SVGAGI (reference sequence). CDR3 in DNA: TGTGCCAGCAGCCTGGACAGGGTTTTCCCTCACACTGAAGCTTTCTTT. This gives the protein CASSLDRVFPHTEAFF.

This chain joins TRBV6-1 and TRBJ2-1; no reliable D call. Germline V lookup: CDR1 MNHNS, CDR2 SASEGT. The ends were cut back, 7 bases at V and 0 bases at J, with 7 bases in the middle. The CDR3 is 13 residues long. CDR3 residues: CASIPGSYNEQFF. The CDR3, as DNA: TGTGCCAGCATTCCTGGCTCCTACAATGAGCAGTTCTTC.

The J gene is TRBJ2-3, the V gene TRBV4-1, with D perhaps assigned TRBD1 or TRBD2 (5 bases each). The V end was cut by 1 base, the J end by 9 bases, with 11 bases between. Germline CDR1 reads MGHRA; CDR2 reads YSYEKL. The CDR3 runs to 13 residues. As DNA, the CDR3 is TGCGCCAGCAGCCAAGTATTGGGGGACACGCAGTATTTT. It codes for CASSQVLGDTQYF.

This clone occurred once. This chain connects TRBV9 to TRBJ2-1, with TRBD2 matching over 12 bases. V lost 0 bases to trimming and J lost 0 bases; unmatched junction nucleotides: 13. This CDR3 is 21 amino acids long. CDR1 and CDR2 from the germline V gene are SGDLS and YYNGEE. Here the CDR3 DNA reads TGTGCCAGCAGCGTAGCACAAGAAGGCCGGACTAGCGGGGACTCCTACAATGAGCAGTTCTTC. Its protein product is CASSVAQEGRTSGDSYNEQFF.

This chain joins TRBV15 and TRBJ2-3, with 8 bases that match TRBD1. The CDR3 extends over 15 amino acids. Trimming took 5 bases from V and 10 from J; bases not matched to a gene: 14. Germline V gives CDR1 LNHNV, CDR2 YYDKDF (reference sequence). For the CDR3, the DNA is TGTGCCACCAGCCCCGTCAGGGGGCGAGACTACGCGCAGTATTTT. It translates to CATSPVRGRDYAQYF.

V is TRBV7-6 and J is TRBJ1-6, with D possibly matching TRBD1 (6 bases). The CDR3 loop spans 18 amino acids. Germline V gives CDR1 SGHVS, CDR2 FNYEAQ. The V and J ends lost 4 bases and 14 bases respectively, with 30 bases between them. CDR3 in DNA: TGTGCCAGCAGCTCGAGGGGGGAACAAGGGCAGGGAGGTATAGCCCTCCACTTT. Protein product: CASSSRGEQGQGGIALHF. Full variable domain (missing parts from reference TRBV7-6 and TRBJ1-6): GAGVSQSPRYKVTKRGQDVALRCDPISGHVSLYWYRQALGQGPEFLTYFNYEAQQDKSGLPNDRFSAERPEGSISTLTIQRTEQRDSAMYRCASSSRGEQGQGGIALHFGNGTRLTVT.

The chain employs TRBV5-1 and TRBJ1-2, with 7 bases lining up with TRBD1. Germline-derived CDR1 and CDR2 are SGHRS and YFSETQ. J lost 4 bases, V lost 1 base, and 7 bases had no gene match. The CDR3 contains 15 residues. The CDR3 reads CASSLLRDSSYGYTF. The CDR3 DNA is TGCGCCAGCAGCTTGCTCCGGGACAGTAGCTATGGCTACACCTTC. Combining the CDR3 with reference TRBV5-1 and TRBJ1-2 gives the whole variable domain KAGVTQTPRYLIKTRGQQVTLSCSPISGHRSVSWYQQTPGQGLQFLFEYFSETQRNKGNFPGRFSGRQFSNSRSEMNVSTLELGDSALYLCASSLLRDSSYGYTFGSGTRLTVV.

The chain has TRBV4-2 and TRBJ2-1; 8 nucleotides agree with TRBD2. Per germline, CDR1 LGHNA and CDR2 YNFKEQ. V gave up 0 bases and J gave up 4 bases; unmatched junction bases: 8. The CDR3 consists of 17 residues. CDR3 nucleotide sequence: TGTGCCAGCAGCCAAGATCACGTAGCGGGGTCTTACAATGAGCAGTTCTTC. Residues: CASSQDHVAGSYNEQFF.

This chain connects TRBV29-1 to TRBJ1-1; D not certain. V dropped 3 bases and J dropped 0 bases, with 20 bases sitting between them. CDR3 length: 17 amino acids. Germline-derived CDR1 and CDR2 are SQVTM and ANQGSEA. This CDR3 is CSVDDRPEETMNTEAFF. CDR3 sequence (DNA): TGCAGCGTTGACGATAGGCCTGAGGAGACAATGAACACTGAAGCTTTCTTT.

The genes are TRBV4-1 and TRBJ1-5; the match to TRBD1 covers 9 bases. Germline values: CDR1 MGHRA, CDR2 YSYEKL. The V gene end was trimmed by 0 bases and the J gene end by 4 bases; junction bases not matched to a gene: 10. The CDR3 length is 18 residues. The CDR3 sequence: CASSQDRNRGLVNQPQHF. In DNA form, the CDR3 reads TGCGCCAGCAGCCAAGATCGGAACAGGGGGCTAGTAAATCAGCCCCAGCATTTT.

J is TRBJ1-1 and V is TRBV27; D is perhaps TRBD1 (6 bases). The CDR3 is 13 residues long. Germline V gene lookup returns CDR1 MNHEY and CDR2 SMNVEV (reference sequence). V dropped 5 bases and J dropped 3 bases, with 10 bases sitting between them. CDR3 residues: CASSETGDTEAFF. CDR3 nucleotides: TGTGCCAGCAGTGAGACAGGCGACACTGAAGCTTTCTTT.